A single sample gave rise to the 19 T cell receptor beta chains below, sequenced in a study of CD8+ T cells in alopecia areata. Sequencing templates came from extracted RNA that was reverse transcribed into cDNA. The protocol was immunoSEQ multiplex PCR, while the TCRdb copy is restricted to in-frame clones and leaves out a portion. The table shows fewer than 200,000 clones, with about 63% occurring only once. The starting material was CD4+ T cells sorted from blood, obtained at week 0. These receptors all come from a human donor with alopecia areata.

The chain has TRBV29-1 and TRBJ2-3; 14 bases are a match to TRBD2. This CDR3 region has 15 residues. Per germline, CDR1 SQVTM and CDR2 ANQGSEA. J lost 0 bases, V lost 5 bases, and 1 base had no gene match. This chain's CDR3 is CSVRTSGGSTDTQYF. CDR3 in DNA: TGCAGCGTTAGGACTAGCGGGGGGAGCACAGATACGCAGTATTTT.

The V and J genes are TRBV23-1 and TRBJ1-2; D is undetermined. TRBV23-1 is annotated as an ORF whose role is uncertain. The V and J ends lost 3 bases and 8 bases respectively, with 10 bases between them. The CDR3 has 12 residues. In DNA form, the CDR3 reads TGCGCCAGCAGTCACCCTGTGGGAGGCTACACCTTC. This translates into CASSHPVGGYTF.

The V and J genes are TRBV5-6 and TRBJ1-4; D is uncertain. Trimming took 2 bases from V and 3 from J, leaving 14 bases between them. Germline CDR1 reads SGHDT; CDR2 reads YYEEEE. CDR3 length: 16 amino acids. CDR3 coding DNA: TGTGCCAGCAGCTTTTCCCCGGGGATGGCTAATGAAAAACTGTTTTTT. Amino acids: CASSFSPGMANEKLFF.

The chain has TRBV5-1 and TRBJ1-6; TRBD1 agrees at 10 bases. Germline values: CDR1 SGHRS, CDR2 YFSETQ. Trimming at V came to 5 bases and at J to 7 bases, leaving 3 bases not matched to a gene. The CDR3 covers 14 residues. The CDR3 nucleotides are TGCGCCAGCAGTATGGACAGGGGGAATTCACCCCTCCACTTT. Its protein product is CASSMDRGNSPLHF.

The rearrangement links TRBV7-9 to TRBJ1-6; 7 bases align to TRBD1. Looked up from germline, CDR1 is SEHNR and CDR2 is FQNEAQ (reference sequence). V was pared by 0 bases and J by 8 bases, with 1 base of the junction left unmatched. The CDR3 covers 14 residues. In DNA form, the CDR3 reads TGTGCCAGCAGCTTAGCGACAGGGTATTCACCCCTCCACTTT. Translation: CASSLATGYSPLHF.

This clone was detected only a few times. The V call is TRBV5-1, the J call TRBJ1-6, with TRBD1 matching 8 bases. V lost 4 bases to trimming and J lost 9 bases; unmatched junction nucleotides: 9. The CDR3 is 15 amino acids. The V gene's germline CDR1 is SGHRS and CDR2 YFSETQ. The CDR3 is CASSRTGNGGSPLHF. The CDR3 DNA sequence: TGCGCCAGCAGCCGGACAGGGAACGGGGGTTCACCCCTCCACTTT.

This chain uses TRBV25-1 with TRBJ1-4, with D maybe TRBD1 (5 bases). Trimming left V 3 bases short and J 5 bases short, with 10 bases between. This CDR3 has 14 residues. Germline loops: CDR1 MGHDK, CDR2 SYGVNS. The CDR3 nucleotides are TGTGCCAGCAGTGACCGGGGGATCAATGAAAAACTGTTTTTT. Translation: CASSDRGINEKLFF.

The chain has TRBV30 and TRBJ2-5; D unresolved. Germline CDR1 is GTSNPN and CDR2 is SVGIG (reference sequence). V shed 2 bases and J shed 5 bases, with 9 bases lying between them. The CDR3 runs 12 residues. The CDR3 nucleotides are TGTGCCTGGAGTACCCTGGGTGAGACCCAGTACTTC. Protein sequence: CAWSTLGETQYF.

This clone was detected only a few times. This sequence joins TRBV7-9 and TRBJ2-7; 7 nucleotides line up with TRBD2. The V gene end was trimmed by 7 bases and the J gene end by 7 bases; junction bases not matched to a gene: 4. Per the germline V gene, CDR1 is SEHNR and CDR2 is FQNEAQ (reference sequence). This CDR3 spans 11 amino acids. The CDR3 DNA sequence: TGTGCCAGCAAGCGGGGAGGAGAGCAGTACTTC. This encodes CASKRGGEQYF.

The chain has TRBV9 and TRBJ2-1; D unclear. The CDR3 is 12 residues long. Germline CDR1 SGDLS, CDR2 YYNGEE. The germline V and J ends were trimmed by 3 bases and 3 bases, with 4 bases remaining between them. CDR3 region: CASSGGYNEQFF. In nucleotides, the CDR3 is TGTGCCAGCAGCGGGGGCTACAATGAGCAGTTCTTC.

The chain couples TRBV9 to TRBJ2-4; 12 bases fit TRBD2. Germline assignment: CDR1 SGDLS and CDR2 YYNGEE. The trim removed 3 bases at V and 9 bases at J, leaving 4 bases unmatched. The length of the CDR3 is 14 residues. The DNA for the CDR3 is TGTGCCAGCAGCGAACTAGCGGGGGGTGGCATTCAGTACTTC. Translated, it gives CASSELAGGGIQYF.

This clone was observed a handful of times. This chain joins TRBV11-2 and TRBJ2-1; 13 bases align to TRBD2. Germline values: CDR1 SGHAT, CDR2 FQNNGV. V lost 1 base to trimming and J lost 8 bases; unmatched junction nucleotides: 5. This CDR3 region has 16 residues. The CDR3 DNA follows: TGTGCCAGCAGCTTAGTGCGACTAGCGGGGGGAGATGAGCAGTTCTTC. Residues: CASSLVRLAGGDEQFF. Looking up the rest from reference TRBV11-2 and TRBJ2-1 gives the full variable domain: EAGVAQSPRYKIIEKRQSVAFWCNPISGHATLYWYQQILGQGPKLLIQFQNNGVVDDSQLPKDRFSAERLKGVDSTLKIQPAKLEDSAVYLCASSLVRLAGGDEQFFGPGTRLTVL.

The V call is TRBV14, the J call TRBJ1-6; D not resolved. Trimming took 0 bases from V and 16 from J, leaving 19 bases between them. Germline CDR1 reads SGHDN; CDR2 reads FVKESK. This CDR3 is built from 15 residues. The CDR3 loop reads CASSQDNRYPQRLHF. The CDR3 nucleotides read TGTGCCAGCAGCCAAGATAACAGATACCCCCAGAGGCTCCACTTT.

The rearrangement uses TRBV29-1 and TRBJ2-3; D uncertain. Trimming cost V 3 bases and J 3 bases, with 10 bases left between them. This CDR3 has 13 amino acids. CDR1 and CDR2 (germline): SQVTM, ANQGSEA. The CDR3 DNA is TGCAGCGTTGAGCGACTCCTTACAGATACGCAGTATTTT. As protein: CSVERLLTDTQYF.

The chain couples TRBV6-5 to TRBJ1-2; D remains ambiguous. Trimming left V 2 bases short and J 2 bases short, with 12 bases between. The CDR3 extends over 15 amino acids. Per the germline V gene, CDR1 is MNHEY and CDR2 is SVGAGI. The CDR3 DNA follows: TGTGCCAGCAGTTACACTGCAGGTTCCAACTATGGCTACACCTTC. Protein sequence: CASSYTAGSNYGYTF.

This clone was counted between two and nine times. The CDR3 DNA reads TGTGCCAGCAGCTTGATGAGCGGGGGGGAAGAGACCCAGTACTTC. Protein product: CASSLMSGGEETQYF. The V and J genes are TRBV5-6 and TRBJ2-5; 10 bases agree with TRBD2. J was trimmed by 3 bases and V by 1 base; bases with no gene match: 3. The CDR3 extends over 15 amino acids. Per the germline V gene, CDR1 is SGHDT and CDR2 is YYEEEE.

The V gene is TRBV7-2, the J gene TRBJ2-5, with 9 bases that match TRBD2. V was pared by 3 bases and J by 2 bases, with 4 bases of the junction left unmatched. The CDR3 covers 15 residues. Germline assignment: CDR1 SGHTA and CDR2 FQGNSA. The DNA of the CDR3 is TGTGCCAGCAGCTTCGGTAGCGGGGGACAAGAGACCCAGTACTTC. As protein: CASSFGSGGQETQYF. The entire variable domain, with the rest obtained from reference TRBV7-2 and TRBJ2-5, is as follows: GAGVSQSPSNKVTEKGKDVELRCDPISGHTALYWYRQSLGQGLEFLIYFQGNSAPDKSGLPSDRFSAERTGGSVSTLTIQRTQQEDSAVYLCASSFGSGGQETQYFGPGTRLLVL.

This clone came up a few times. The CDR3 nucleotides read TGCGCCAGCAGCACGGACGGAGATACGCAGTATTTT. Amino acid sequence: CASSTDGDTQYF. J is TRBJ2-3 and V is TRBV5-1, with D hard to call. CDR3 size: 12 residues. The germline V and J ends were trimmed by 4 bases and 5 bases, with 8 bases remaining between them. The germline V gene encodes CDR1 SGHRS and CDR2 YFSETQ.

This sequence joins TRBV30 and TRBJ1-5, with no clear D. Germline V gives CDR1 GTSNPN, CDR2 SVGIG (reference sequence). The CDR3 has 13 amino acids. Trimming pared 0 bases from V and 6 bases from J, leaving 9 bases between. The CDR3 DNA follows: TGTGCCTGGAGTGTACAAGATGGTCAGCCCCAGCATTTT. It encodes CAWSVQDGQPQHF.